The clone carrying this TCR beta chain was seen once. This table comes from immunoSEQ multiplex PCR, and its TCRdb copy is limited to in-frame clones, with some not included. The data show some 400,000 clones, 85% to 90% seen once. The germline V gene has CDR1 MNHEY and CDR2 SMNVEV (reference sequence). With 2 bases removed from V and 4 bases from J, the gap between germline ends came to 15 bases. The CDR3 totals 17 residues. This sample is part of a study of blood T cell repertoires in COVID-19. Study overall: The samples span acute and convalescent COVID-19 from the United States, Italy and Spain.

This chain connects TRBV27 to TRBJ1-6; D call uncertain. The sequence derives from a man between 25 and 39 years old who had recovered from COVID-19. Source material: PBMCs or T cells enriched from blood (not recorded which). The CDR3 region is CASSLTLRAGYNSPLHF. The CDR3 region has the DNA TGTGCCAGCAGTTTAACCCTCCGGGCGGGTTATAATTCACCCCTCCACTTT.